These 12 T cell receptor beta chains originate from one sample sequenced in a study of shared clonotypes between healthy human individuals. The protocol was immunoSEQ multiplex PCR, while the TCRdb copy is restricted to in-frame clones and leaves out a portion. The profile shows roughly 1,000,000 clones, about 84% of them singletons. Sequenced input: memory CD4+ T cells from PBMCs. Subset here: CD45RA-negative fraction. The origin of the receptors is a young man in good health. Some clones in this sample may be carry-over from other donors' samples.

The CDR3 reads CASSLQGSGYNEQFF. The DNA for the CDR3 is TGTGCCAGCAGCCTCCAAGGAAGCGGGTACAATGAGCAGTTCTTC. V gene TRBV7-2 combines with J gene TRBJ2-1; a weak D match, TRBD2 (6 bases). Germline CDR1 is SGHTA and CDR2 is FQGNSA. Trimming pared 5 bases from V and 4 bases from J, leaving 15 bases between. The CDR3 contains 15 residues.

This clone appeared a few times. The V call is TRBV20-1, the J call TRBJ2-1, with D tentatively TRBD1 or TRBD2 (5 bases each). Germline V gene lookup returns CDR1 DFQATT and CDR2 SNEGSKA (reference sequence). This CDR3 has 11 amino acids. Trimming removed 2 bases at V and 12 bases at J, with 11 bases between. Here the CDR3 DNA reads TGCAGTGCTAGAACCGGGACCCCGCAGTTCTTC. This translates into CSARTGTPQFF.

A note on this clone: This sample includes further DNA sequences coding for the same CDR3. This sequence joins TRBV5-1 and TRBJ2-1, with 13 bases aligning to TRBD2. V trimming: 5 bases; J trimming: 4 bases; junction bases outside the gene matches: 3. Germline-derived CDR1 and CDR2 are SGHRS and YFSETQ. This CDR3 contains 15 residues. The CDR3 region has the DNA TGCGCCAGCAGGAGGACTAGCGGGAGTTACAATGAGCAGTTCTTC. It is translated as CASRRTSGSYNEQFF.

This clone turned up a few times. This chain links TRBV7-2 with TRBJ2-2, with D unclear. The CDR3 sequence is 14 residues long. Trimming removed 2 bases at V and 7 bases at J, with 11 bases between. The germline V gene encodes CDR1 SGHTA and CDR2 FQGNSA. The CDR3 coding sequence is TGTGCCAGCAGCTTATTCCGTGGTGGCGGGGAGCTGTTTTTT. It is translated as CASSLFRGGGELFF.

This rearrangement joins TRBV28 to TRBJ2-2; possible D gene TRBD2, 6 bases. CDR1 and CDR2 from the germline V gene are MDHEN and SYDVKM. The CDR3 is 16 amino acids. V lost 7 bases, J lost 6 bases, and 21 bases lay in between. The CDR3 DNA sequence: TGTGCCAGCACCGACGGGCTGGGGGGAATCCCCGGGGAGCTGTTTTTT. It translates to CASTDGLGGIPGELFF.

The rearrangement joins TRBV6-4 to TRBJ1-2; 9 nucleotides agree with TRBD1. Germline CDR1 and CDR2: MRHNA and SNTAGT. Trimming at V came to 6 bases and at J to 6 bases, leaving 11 bases not matched to a gene. CDR3 length: 15 residues. The CDR3 reads CASRRGQGAADGYTF. For the CDR3, the DNA is TGTGCCAGCAGAAGGGGACAGGGAGCGGCGGATGGCTACACCTTC.

The chain recombines TRBV2 with TRBJ1-1, with a possible D match to TRBD1 (5 bases). Germline V gives CDR1 SNHLY, CDR2 FYNNEI. The CDR3 totals 14 residues. Trimming removed 5 bases at V and 3 bases at J, with 13 bases between. CDR3 nucleotides: TGTGCCAGCAGTACTGAATCAGGGTACACTGAAGCTTTCTTT. Protein product: CASSTESGYTEAFF.

This sequence joins TRBV7-8 and TRBJ2-1, with a tentative D call TRBD1 (6 bases). Trimming took 5 bases from V and 7 from J, leaving 21 bases between them. Germline V lookup: CDR1 SGHVS, CDR2 FQNEAQ. The CDR3 totals 16 residues. CDR3 protein: CASSPGVAGVRNEQFF. CDR3 nucleotide sequence: TGTGCCAGCAGCCCTGGGGTGGCAGGGGTTAGAAATGAGCAGTTCTTC.

V is TRBV4-2 and J is TRBJ2-2; the D call may be TRBD1 or TRBD2 (6 bases each). The CDR3 has 18 residues. V lost 1 base and J lost 5, with 20 bases in between. From germline, CDR1 is LGHNA and CDR2 YNFKEQ. The CDR3 nucleotides read TGTGCCAGCAGCCAAGGGGGGGCTTCGGGAGTGGCTACCGGGGAGCTGTTTTTT. It encodes CASSQGGASGVATGELFF.

The chain uses TRBV6-5 and TRBJ2-2; D perhaps matches TRBD2 (6 bases). The germline V and J ends were trimmed by 5 bases and 5 bases, with 9 bases remaining between them. CDR3 length: 13 residues. Germline V gene data show CDR1 as MNHEY and CDR2 as SVGAGI. The CDR3 DNA follows: TGTGCCAGCAGTCTGGGGAGGACCGGGGAGCTGTTTTTT. Translated, it gives CASSLGRTGELFF.

Of note for this clone: With a much larger clone just one base away, this may be a read error. Within the sample, other DNA sequences also encode this same CDR3. CDR3 sequence (DNA): TGTGCCAGCAGCCAACTTGGAGAGACCCAGTACTTC. It encodes CASSQLGETQYF. The genes are TRBV4-2 and TRBJ2-5; D ambiguous. V lost 2 bases to trimming and J lost 4 bases, with 5 bases between them. From germline, CDR1 is LGHNA and CDR2 YNFKEQ. The CDR3 runs 12 residues.

This chain joins TRBV10-3 and TRBJ1-2, with D perhaps matching TRBD1 (6 bases). V lost 4 bases and J lost 8, with 17 bases in between. Germline CDR1 ENHRY, CDR2 SYGVKD. The CDR3 sequence is 14 residues long. The CDR3 sequence is CAISVRTDNEGYTF. In DNA, the CDR3 is TGTGCCATCAGTGTTAGGACAGACAACGAGGGCTACACCTTC.